This T cell receptor (beta chain) was documented in a study of T cells in Graves' hyperthyroidism and ophthalmopathy. The study's findings and limits: Blood samples included most of the expanded thyroid clonotypes exceeding 0.001.

The CDR3 regions of TCR beta were amplified from RNA transcripts. First-round RT-PCR with HTBI primers amplified the TCR CDR3 region. TCRdb recomputed calls from the multiplex PCR reads with MiXCR, one row per CDR3 protein. The data hold just under 750,000 distinct CDR3 sequences, with 35% observed a single time. The germline V gene encodes CDR1 LGHNA and CDR2 YSLEER. The length of the CDR3 is 15 residues. Trimming removed 2 bases from V and 6 bases from J, with 14 bases in between. Stable disease denoted Graves' hyperthyroidism without ophthalmopathy progression within 18 months. Those patients with uncontrolled infection, other autoimmune disease, pregnancy or lactation were excluded. This clonotype was seen repeatedly, ten times or more. Its antigen remains unknown.

The chain combines TRBV4-3 with TRBJ1-5; D perhaps matches TRBD1 (6 bases). The sequence derives from a woman aged 40 to 50 with Graves' hyperthyroidism. Sequencing was done on a sample of blood. Here the CDR3 reads CASSQLYGTPQPQHF. The CDR3 bases are TGCGCCAGCAGCCAACTTTACGGGACACCTCAGCCCCAGCATTTT.